The rows below give T cell receptor beta chains drawn from one sample of a study of Graves' ophthalmopathy and Graves' hyperthyroidism. In TCRdb, the multiplex PCR reads were re-called with MiXCR into one record per CDR3 protein. This sample has around 1,000,000 distinct CDR3 sequences, with less than 45% found just once. Material for sequencing was peripheral blood or thyroid tissue (not recorded which). The receptor set was obtained from an adult man with Graves' hyperthyroidism. Both conserved end residues are part of each CDR3. Fields, in order: CDR3 length, J gene, clone size, D gene, V gene, CDR3 protein, CDR3 DNA. D genes are given only for firm matches. Clone size is not always given. Where it is, it says once, few, many or a class for expanded clones.

CDR3 length: 13
J gene: TRBJ2-6
clone size: -
D gene: TRBD1
V gene: TRBV19
CDR3 protein: CASSIRQGNVLTF
CDR3 DNA: TGTGCCAGTAGTATTCGACAGGGCAACGTCCTGACTTTC

CDR3 length: 15
J gene: TRBJ1-1
clone size: many
D gene: -
V gene: TRBV7-8
CDR3 protein: CASSPNPGDNTEAFF
CDR3 DNA: TGTGCCAGCAGCCCCAACCCGGGAGACAACACTGAAGCTTTCTTT

CDR3 length: 14
J gene: TRBJ2-5
clone size: few
D gene: TRBD1
V gene: TRBV30
CDR3 protein: CAWSPGQGRETQYF
CDR3 DNA: TGTGCCTGGAGTCCGGGACAGGGGAGAGAGACCCAGTACTTC

CDR3 length: 15
J gene: TRBJ2-7
clone size: -
D gene: TRBD1
V gene: TRBV12-3/TRBV12-4
CDR3 protein: CASRPGQGEYYEQYF
CDR3 DNA: TGTGCCAGCAGACCGGGACAGGGGGAATACTACGAGCAGTACTTC

CDR3 length: 15
J gene: TRBJ2-2
clone size: once
D gene: TRBD1
V gene: TRBV7-9
CDR3 protein: CASNPGTEGAGELFF
CDR3 DNA: TGTGCCAGTAATCCCGGGACAGAGGGGGCCGGGGAGCTGTTTTTT

CDR3 length: 15
J gene: TRBJ1-2
clone size: -
D gene: -
V gene: TRBV12-3/TRBV12-4
CDR3 protein: CASSLSDSTNYGYTF
CDR3 DNA: TGTGCCAGCAGTTTATCGGACAGTACTAACTATGGCTACACCTTC

CDR3 length: 14
J gene: TRBJ1-2
clone size: many
D gene: -
V gene: TRBV15
CDR3 protein: CATSRDGGSYGYTF
CDR3 DNA: TGTGCCACCAGCAGGGACGGGGGGAGCTATGGCTACACCTTC

CDR3 length: 15
J gene: TRBJ2-5
clone size: many
D gene: TRBD1
V gene: TRBV24-1
CDR3 protein: CATSDPGQLKETQYF
CDR3 DNA: TGTGCCACCAGTGATCCGGGACAGTTAAAAGAGACCCAGTACTTC

CDR3 length: 14
J gene: TRBJ1-6
clone size: many
D gene: -
V gene: TRBV29-1
CDR3 protein: CSVATAGPSSPLHF
CDR3 DNA: TGCAGCGTTGCCACCGCTGGCCCCTCTTCACCCCTCCACTTT

CDR3 length: 15
J gene: TRBJ2-5
clone size: -
D gene: -
V gene: TRBV7-9
CDR3 protein: CASSRRLDGWETQYF
CDR3 DNA: TGTGCCAGCAGCCGCCGACTAGACGGATGGGAGACCCAGTACTTC

CDR3 length: 16
J gene: TRBJ2-2
clone size: -
D gene: TRBD1
V gene: TRBV2
CDR3 protein: CASSQTGGGQSGELFF
CDR3 DNA: TGTGCCAGCAGTCAAACAGGGGGCGGTCAATCCGGGGAGCTGTTTTTT

CDR3 length: 14
J gene: TRBJ2-7
clone size: many
D gene: -
V gene: TRBV7-9
CDR3 protein: CASSHSEAAYEQYF
CDR3 DNA: TGTGCCAGCAGTCATAGTGAGGCAGCCTACGAGCAGTACTTC

CDR3 length: 12
J gene: TRBJ1-3
clone size: -
D gene: -
V gene: TRBV30
CDR3 protein: CASVGNLATIYF
CDR3 DNA: TGTGCCTCCGTTGGGAATTTGGCAACCATATATTTT

CDR3 length: 15
J gene: TRBJ2-7
clone size: few
D gene: TRBD1
V gene: TRBV4-3
CDR3 protein: CASGRATGGVYEQYF
CDR3 DNA: TGCGCCAGCGGCCGGGCGACAGGGGGTGTCTACGAGCAGTACTTC

CDR3 length: 14
J gene: TRBJ2-7
clone size: -
D gene: -
V gene: TRBV10-3
CDR3 protein: CAISESGRGYEQYF
CDR3 DNA: TGTGCCATCAGTGAGTCGGGAAGAGGCTACGAGCAGTACTTC

CDR3 length: 15
J gene: TRBJ2-5
clone size: -
D gene: -
V gene: TRBV7-9
CDR3 protein: CASSSMGQDQGTQYF
CDR3 DNA: TGTGCCAGCAGCTCCATGGGACAAGACCAAGGGACCCAGTACTTC

CDR3 length: 18
J gene: TRBJ2-5
clone size: many
D gene: -
V gene: TRBV15
CDR3 protein: CATSRDRGPREFGETQYF
CDR3 DNA: TGTGCCACCAGCAGAGATCGTGGGCCCAGGGAGTTCGGGGAGACCCAGTACTTC

CDR3 length: 12
J gene: TRBJ1-2
clone size: many
D gene: -
V gene: TRBV2
CDR3 protein: CASSESLDGYTF
CDR3 DNA: TGTGCCAGCAGTGAATCGTTGGATGGCTACACCTTC

CDR3 length: 18
J gene: TRBJ1-4
clone size: -
D gene: -
V gene: TRBV7-9
CDR3 protein: CASSRFFGGIGSTEKLFF
CDR3 DNA: TGTGCCAGCAGCCGCTTCTTCGGAGGTATCGGGTCTACTGAAAAACTGTTTTTT

CDR3 length: 14
J gene: TRBJ1-1
clone size: -
D gene: -
V gene: TRBV12-3/TRBV12-4
CDR3 protein: CAGSFGQKNTEAFF
CDR3 DNA: TGTGCCGGCAGTTTTGGGCAGAAGAACACTGAAGCTTTCTTT

CDR3 length: 12
J gene: TRBJ1-1
clone size: many
D gene: -
V gene: TRBV2
CDR3 protein: CASSVEANQAFF
CDR3 DNA: TGTGCCAGCAGTGTCGAGGCGAATCAGGCTTTCTTT

CDR3 length: 14
J gene: TRBJ2-7
clone size: many
D gene: -
V gene: TRBV20-1
CDR3 protein: CSARAPDGLYEQYF
CDR3 DNA: TGCAGTGCTAGAGCCCCAGACGGATTATACGAGCAGTACTTC

CDR3 length: 14
J gene: TRBJ2-7
clone size: -
D gene: -
V gene: TRBV7-9
CDR3 protein: CASSLIQRTYEQYF
CDR3 DNA: TGTGCCAGCAGCTTGATACAGCGAACCTACGAGCAGTACTTC

CDR3 length: 14
J gene: TRBJ2-7
clone size: -
D gene: TRBD1
V gene: TRBV9
CDR3 protein: CASSSGQVANEQYF
CDR3 DNA: TGTGCCAGCAGCTCAGGACAGGTGGCCAATGAGCAGTACTTC

CDR3 length: 16
J gene: TRBJ2-5
clone size: many
D gene: TRBD2
V gene: TRBV11-2
CDR3 protein: CASSLEGAGGQETQYF
CDR3 DNA: TGTGCCAGCAGCTTAGAAGGGGCGGGGGGACAAGAGACCCAGTACTTC

CDR3 length: 16
J gene: TRBJ1-6
clone size: many
D gene: -
V gene: TRBV4-1
CDR3 protein: CASSQESTGWDSPLHF
CDR3 DNA: TGCGCCAGCAGCCAAGAGAGTACAGGGTGGGATTCACCCCTCCACTTT

CDR3 length: 13
J gene: TRBJ1-1
clone size: many
D gene: -
V gene: TRBV15
CDR3 protein: CATSRESGSGAFF
CDR3 DNA: TGTGCCACCAGCAGAGAAAGTGGCTCGGGAGCTTTCTTT

CDR3 length: 14
J gene: TRBJ1-5
clone size: few
D gene: -
V gene: TRBV28
CDR3 protein: CASRSRNYNQPQHF
CDR3 DNA: TGTGCCAGCAGGTCCCGAAACTACAATCAGCCCCAGCATTTT

CDR3 length: 13
J gene: TRBJ1-2
clone size: few
D gene: -
V gene: TRBV27
CDR3 protein: CASSPSRSYGYTF
CDR3 DNA: TGTGCCAGCAGTCCCTCCCGCTCCTATGGCTACACCTTC

CDR3 length: 13
J gene: TRBJ1-4
clone size: -
D gene: -
V gene: TRBV15
CDR3 protein: CVTNQRRGEKLFF
CDR3 DNA: TGTGTCACGAACCAGCGGAGGGGGGAAAAACTGTTTTTT

CDR3 length: 15
J gene: TRBJ1-6
clone size: -
D gene: -
V gene: TRBV6-5
CDR3 protein: CASSYTGQAYSPLHF
CDR3 DNA: TGTGCCAGCAGTTATACGGGTCAGGCGTATTCACCCCTCCACTTT

CDR3 length: 15
J gene: TRBJ2-5
clone size: -
D gene: TRBD2
V gene: TRBV7-9
CDR3 protein: CASSPLLAGVATQYF
CDR3 DNA: TGTGCCAGCAGCCCTCTACTAGCGGGAGTGGCGACCCAGTACTTC

CDR3 length: 13
J gene: TRBJ2-7
clone size: many
D gene: -
V gene: TRBV5-1
CDR3 protein: CASSLDRAEEQYF
CDR3 DNA: TGCGCCAGCAGCTTGGACAGGGCTGAAGAGCAGTACTTC

CDR3 length: 14
J gene: TRBJ1-2
clone size: -
D gene: -
V gene: TRBV10-2
CDR3 protein: CTSRETQAIYGYTF
CDR3 DNA: TGCACCAGCAGAGAGACCCAGGCAATCTATGGCTACACCTTC

CDR3 length: 17
J gene: TRBJ1-2
clone size: once
D gene: TRBD1
V gene: TRBV10-2
CDR3 protein: CARSHRPGTARYYGYTF
CDR3 DNA: TGCGCCAGAAGTCACCGACCCGGGACAGCGAGATACTATGGCTACACCTTC

CDR3 length: 13
J gene: TRBJ2-7
clone size: few
D gene: TRBD1
V gene: TRBV29-1
CDR3 protein: CSVTGGVPNEQYF
CDR3 DNA: TGCAGCGTCACAGGGGGAGTTCCCAACGAGCAGTACTTC

CDR3 length: 14
J gene: TRBJ1-5
clone size: many
D gene: -
V gene: TRBV10-3
CDR3 protein: CAIRDTNSNQPQHF
CDR3 DNA: TGTGCCATCAGGGACACCAATAGCAATCAGCCCCAGCATTTT

CDR3 length: 15
J gene: TRBJ2-2
clone size: -
D gene: -
V gene: TRBV7-2
CDR3 protein: CASSPRPGGTGELFF
CDR3 DNA: TGTGCCAGCAGCCCGAGACCCGGGGGCACCGGGGAGCTGTTTTTT

CDR3 length: 14
J gene: TRBJ2-5
clone size: -
D gene: TRBD2
V gene: TRBV10-2
CDR3 protein: CASSAGLAGATQYF
CDR3 DNA: TGCGCCAGCAGTGCCGGACTAGCGGGAGCGACCCAGTACTTC

CDR3 length: 15
J gene: TRBJ2-5
clone size: few
D gene: -
V gene: TRBV20-1
CDR3 protein: CSAPQGDPVGETQYF
CDR3 DNA: TGCAGTGCCCCCCAAGGGGACCCCGTTGGAGAGACCCAGTACTTC